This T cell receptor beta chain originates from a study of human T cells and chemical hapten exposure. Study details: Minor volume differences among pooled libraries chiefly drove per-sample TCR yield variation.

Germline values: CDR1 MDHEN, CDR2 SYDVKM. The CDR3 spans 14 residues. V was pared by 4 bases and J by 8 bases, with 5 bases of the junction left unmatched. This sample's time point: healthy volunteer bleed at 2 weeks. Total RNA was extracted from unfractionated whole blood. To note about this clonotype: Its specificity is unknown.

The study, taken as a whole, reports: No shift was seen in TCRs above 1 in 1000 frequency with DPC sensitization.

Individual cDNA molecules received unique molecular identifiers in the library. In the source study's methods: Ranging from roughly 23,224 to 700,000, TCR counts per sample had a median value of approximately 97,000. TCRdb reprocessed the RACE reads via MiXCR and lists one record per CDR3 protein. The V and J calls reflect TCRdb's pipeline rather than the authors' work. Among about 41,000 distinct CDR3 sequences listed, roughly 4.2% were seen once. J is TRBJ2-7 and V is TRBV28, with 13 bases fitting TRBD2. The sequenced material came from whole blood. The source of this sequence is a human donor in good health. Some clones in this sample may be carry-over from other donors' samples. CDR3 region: CASSSPGLAGKQYF. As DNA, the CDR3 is TGTGCCAGCAGTTCCCCGGGACTAGCGGGAAAGCAGTACTTC.